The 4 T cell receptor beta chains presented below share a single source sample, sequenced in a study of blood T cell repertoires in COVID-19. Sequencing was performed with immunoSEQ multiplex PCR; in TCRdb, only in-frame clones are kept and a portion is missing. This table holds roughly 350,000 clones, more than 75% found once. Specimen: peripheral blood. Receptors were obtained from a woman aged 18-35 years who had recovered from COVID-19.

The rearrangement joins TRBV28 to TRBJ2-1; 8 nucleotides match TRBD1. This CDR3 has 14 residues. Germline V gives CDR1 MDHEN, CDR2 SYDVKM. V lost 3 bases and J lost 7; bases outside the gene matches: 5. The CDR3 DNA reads TGTGCCAGCAGTTTTAGGACAGGGAGTAATGAGCAGTTCTTC. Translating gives CASSFRTGSNEQFF.

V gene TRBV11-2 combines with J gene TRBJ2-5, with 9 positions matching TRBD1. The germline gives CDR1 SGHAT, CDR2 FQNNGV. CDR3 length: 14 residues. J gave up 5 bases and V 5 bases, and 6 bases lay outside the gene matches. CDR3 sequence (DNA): TGTGCCAGCAGCCCCCGGGACAGGGCCGAGACCCAGTACTTC. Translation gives CASSPRDRAETQYF.

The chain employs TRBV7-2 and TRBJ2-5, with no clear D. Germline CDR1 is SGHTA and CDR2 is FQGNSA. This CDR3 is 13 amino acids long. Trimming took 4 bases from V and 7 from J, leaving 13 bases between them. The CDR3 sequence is CASSSAPRLTQYF. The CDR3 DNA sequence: TGTGCCAGCAGCTCGGCTCCTAGACTGACCCAGTACTTC.

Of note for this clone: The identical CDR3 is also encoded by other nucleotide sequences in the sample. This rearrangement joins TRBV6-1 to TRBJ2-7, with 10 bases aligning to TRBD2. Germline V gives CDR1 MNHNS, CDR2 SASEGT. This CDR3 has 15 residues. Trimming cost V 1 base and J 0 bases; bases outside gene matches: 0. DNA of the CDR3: TGTGCCAGCAGTGAAGGACTAGCGGGCTCCTACGAGCAGTACGTC. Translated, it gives CASSEGLAGSYEQYV.